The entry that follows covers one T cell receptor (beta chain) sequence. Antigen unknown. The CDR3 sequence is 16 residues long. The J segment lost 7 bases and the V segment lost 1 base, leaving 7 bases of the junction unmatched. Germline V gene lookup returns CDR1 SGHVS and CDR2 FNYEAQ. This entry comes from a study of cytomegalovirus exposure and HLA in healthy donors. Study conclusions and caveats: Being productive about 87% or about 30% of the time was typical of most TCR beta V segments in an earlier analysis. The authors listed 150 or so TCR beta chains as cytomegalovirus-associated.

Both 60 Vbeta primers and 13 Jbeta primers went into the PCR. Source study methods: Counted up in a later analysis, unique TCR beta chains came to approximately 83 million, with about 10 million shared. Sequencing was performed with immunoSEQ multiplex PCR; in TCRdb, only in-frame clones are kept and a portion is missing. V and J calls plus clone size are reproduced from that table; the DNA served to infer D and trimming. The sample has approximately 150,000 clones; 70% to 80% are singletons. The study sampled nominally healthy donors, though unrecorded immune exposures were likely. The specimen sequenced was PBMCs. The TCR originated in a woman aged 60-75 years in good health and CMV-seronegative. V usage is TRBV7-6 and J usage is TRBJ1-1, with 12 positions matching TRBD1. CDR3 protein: CASSLGGQGAFGEAFF. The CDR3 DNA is TGTGCCAGCAGCTTAGGGGGACAGGGGGCATTTGGTGAAGCTTTCTTT. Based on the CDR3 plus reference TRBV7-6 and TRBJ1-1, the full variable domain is GAGVSQSPRYKVTKRGQDVALRCDPISGHVSLYWYRQALGQGPEFLTYFNYEAQQDKSGLPNDRFSAERPEGSISTLTIQRTEQRDSAMYRCASSLGGQGAFGEAFFGQGTRLTVV.